A single T cell receptor beta chain is shown here with its context. The target of this receptor is not known. No much larger clone exists at a distance of one base, and base qualities are not known. The intended sense of this specimen's time point label: after dendritic cell vaccination, including at tumor progression/relapse. Patients were selected for having adequate residual fresh-frozen tumor tissue and more than two years of available survival data. Molecular status otherwise varied across the glioblastoma patients, but none of them carried an isocitrate dehydrogenase mutation. PBMC were collected before vaccination, two weeks after the third vaccination, and at tumor progression when it occurred. Genomic DNA was extracted with the Qiagen DNeasy Blood extraction Kit. From V the trimming removes 7 bases and from J it removes 5 bases, while the gene matches leave 7 bases of the junction unaccounted for. The CDR3 covers 14 residues, taking in both the cysteine and the phenylalanine. Of all the DNA, just the CDR3 is kept, 42 bases in frame from base 1. CDR1 and CDR2 are drawn from the germline V gene (reference sequence): LNHDA, SQIVND.

The immunoSEQ assay amplified TCRB CDR3 regions from about 2 micrograms of genomic DNA, or from all available DNA when less than that amount was available. The multiplex PCR employed 60 forward primers targeting TCR V beta segments and 13 reverse primers targeting J beta segments. To estimate reads per starting template, synthetic control templates were spiked into each sample at limiting dilution. Reads of 87 bp were generated by sequencing on the Illumina HiSeq System. The published analysis was carried out like this. PCR and sequencing errors were removed by a nearest neighbor algorithm that merged closely related sequences. TCR overlap was measured as the percentage of unique tumor TCR beta sequences also present in the same patient's peripheral blood. What TCRdb holds here is the immuneACCESS table cut down to in-frame rearrangements. Part of the clones is not present; checked against another copy, under half of the missing clones reflect an unresolved V gene, and the others are unexplained. V, J and clone size reflect that table, while D and trimming were determined from the DNA. The sample table shows fewer than 75,000 clones, and approximately 81% are seen once. The top ten clones comprise roughly 9% of the sample.

These data belong to a study of glioma-infiltrating T cells after dendritic cell vaccination listed by TCRdb under 2016. Regarding the complete study: A cohort of some 15 glioblastoma patients from Phase I and II dendritic cell vaccination trials was included, of whom 9 were newly diagnosed and 6 had recurrent disease. In glioblastoma patients vaccinated with dendritic cells, deep sequencing of TCR beta CDR3 regions served to measure the amount of tumor-infiltrating lymphocytes and to compare repertoires between tumor and blood. Each patient was given three intradermal dendritic cell vaccine injections, spaced two weeks apart, in the arm below the axilla. Patients received autologous tumor lysate-pulsed dendritic cell vaccination between about 2003 and 2013. To make the vaccine, monocyte-derived dendritic cells were cultured for approximately 7 days with IL-4 and GM-CSF and then pulsed overnight with autologous tumor lysate. Survival after dendritic cell vaccination was correlated with TCR sequencing metrics such as TIL content and the overlap between tumor and blood repertoires. On the study overall, not on this receptor specifically: No direct relationship between TCR clonality and survival was found, suggesting a diverse polyclonal response may matter. After dendritic cell vaccination, a higher estimated pretreatment TIL content predicted longer time to progression and longer overall survival. The three-group TCR overlap response model was described as speculative and requiring prospective validation. The cohort was small and heterogeneous, only a few patients had full blood and tumor sets, and even fewer had initial-recurrent tumor pairs.

The sequence joins TRBV19 to TRBJ2-2; 7 bases in the junction line up with TRBD1. The material sequenced was blood, taken after dendritic cell vaccination. This clonotype was sampled from a human donor with glioblastoma. The DNA reads TGTGCCAGTAACCGGGACAGAGCGACCGGGGAGCTGTTTTTT. Its protein is CASNRDRATGELFF.